The rows below give T cell receptor beta chains drawn from one sample of a study of T-cell memory formation after mild COVID-19. MiXCR was run by TCRdb on the 5' RACE reads, yielding one entry per CDR3 protein. This sample has fewer than 350,000 distinct CDR3 sequences, with 7% to 10% found just once. Sequencing was carried out using PBMCs or a T cell subset sorted from them (not recorded which). The source of these receptors is a man between 18 and 35 years old who had mild COVID-19 (a few samples of this study predate the infection). Cell type and time point are not known. The CDR3 runs from the conserved cysteine through the conserved F or W. The D gene is left open where the match is weak. Size is omitted from some rows. Given values are once, few, many or a class for expanded clones.

V,D,size,J,CDR3,DNA
TRBV25-1,-,-,TRBJ1-5,CASSEPGSGQPQHF,TGTGCCAGCAGTGAACCGGGGTCGGGTCAGCCCCAGCATTTT
TRBV10-1,-,-,TRBJ2-7,CASSEFEGGYEQYF,TGCGCCAGCAGTGAGTTTGAGGGAGGCTACGAGCAGTACTTC
TRBV12-3/TRBV12-4,-,many,TRBJ2-3,CASSLSFWLDTSTDTQYF,TGTGCCAGCAGTTTATCGTTTTGGTTGGACACTAGCACAGATACGCAGTATTTT
TRBV12-5,TRBD1,-,TRBJ1-1,CASGLGQGADTEAFF,TGTGCTAGTGGTTTGGGACAGGGGGCAGACACTGAAGCTTTCTTT
TRBV4-3,-,-,TRBJ2-1,CASSQERGPRSYNEQFF,TGCGCCAGCAGCCAAGAAAGGGGACCACGCTCTTACAATGAGCAGTTCTTC
TRBV5-1,TRBD2,-,TRBJ2-1,CASSLGLAGAAGGEQFF,TGCGCCAGCAGCCTCGGACTAGCGGGGGCCGCCGGGGGAGAGCAGTTCTTC
TRBV2,-,few,TRBJ2-6,CASAPQGSGANVLTF,TGTGCCAGCGCCCCACAGGGCTCTGGGGCCAACGTCCTGACTTTC
TRBV6-5,-,few,TRBJ2-1,CASSYGVSYNEQFF,TGTGCCAGCAGTTACGGTGTTTCCTACAATGAGCAGTTCTTC
TRBV5-1,TRBD2,few,TRBJ2-3,CASSYGLAGGTDTQYF,TGCGCCAGCAGTTATGGACTAGCGGGGGGCACAGATACGCAGTATTTT
TRBV5-1,TRBD1,many,TRBJ2-5,CASSFPGQGDQETQYF,TGCGCCAGCAGCTTCCCGGGACAGGGGGACCAAGAGACCCAGTACTTC
TRBV5-1,-,few,TRBJ1-6,CASSSDTNDNSPLHF,TGCGCCAGCAGCTCCGACACCAACGATAATTCACCCCTCCACTTT
TRBV18,TRBD1,few,TRBJ2-5,CASSPRDRGTVETQYF,TGTGCCAGCTCACCCCGGGACAGGGGGACGGTAGAGACCCAGTACTTC
TRBV20-1,-,many,TRBJ1-1,CSARYGGEGILNTEAFF,TGCAGTGCTAGATACGGGGGAGAGGGGATTTTGAACACTGAAGCTTTCTTT
TRBV28,TRBD2,many,TRBJ2-1,CASVGGSSYNEQFF,TGTGCCAGCGTAGGCGGGAGCTCCTACAATGAGCAGTTCTTC
TRBV24-1,-,many,TRBJ2-1,CATSDPDINEQFF,TGTGCCACCAGTGACCCCGACATCAATGAGCAGTTCTTC
TRBV19,TRBD1,-,TRBJ1-1,CASTHRQGKNTEAFF,TGTGCCAGTACCCATCGACAGGGTAAGAACACTGAAGCTTTCTTT
TRBV5-4,-,-,TRBJ2-1,CASSPEGTSSYNEQFF,TGTGCCAGCAGCCCTGAAGGTACCAGCTCCTACAATGAGCAGTTCTTC
TRBV11-3,-,few,TRBJ2-5,CASSSSGREQETQYF,TGTGCCAGCAGCTCCTCGGGCCGGGAGCAAGAGACCCAGTACTTC
TRBV3-1,TRBD2,-,TRBJ2-1,CASSQVSRLAGYNEQFF,TGTGCCAGCAGCCAAGTCTCTAGACTAGCGGGGTACAATGAGCAGTTCTTC
TRBV11-2,TRBD2,-,TRBJ2-5,CASSLERGTNLETQYF,TGTGCCAGCAGCTTAGAACGAGGGACTAATCTAGAGACCCAGTACTTC
TRBV19,TRBD1,few,TRBJ1-5,CASRPGTGAPEPQHF,TGTGCCAGTAGACCCGGGACAGGCGCTCCAGAGCCCCAGCATTTT
TRBV7-2,-,few,TRBJ2-5,CASSLGGTLETQYF,TGTGCCAGCAGCTTAGGAGGGACTCTAGAGACCCAGTACTTC